This T cell receptor beta chain was obtained from a study of blood T cells in healthy people across ages. CDR1 and CDR2 (germline): SGHRS, YFSETQ. The CDR3 has 15 residues. V dropped 4 bases and J dropped 5 bases, with 17 bases sitting between them. Extractions gave at least 5 micrograms of total RNA per sample. The use of a sample-barcoded 5' primer and a J-beta primer mix characterized a second PCR of roughly 6 to 12 cycles. Every cDNA was tagged by a template-switch adaptor with 12 random nucleotides. TCRdb used MiXCR to reprocess the 5' RACE reads, holding one entry per CDR3 protein. Among approximately 1.5 million distinct CDR3 sequences listed, about 35% were seen once.

This TCR was sampled from a woman aged 25 to 39 in good health. The chain combines TRBV5-1 with TRBJ2-3; TRBD2 might be the D (6 bases). The sample consisted of blood. The CDR3 coding sequence is TGCGCCAGCAGCGCGGGACCAGCTGGAAGAGATACGCAGTATTTT. It codes for CASSAGPAGRDTQYF. Together with reference TRBV5-1 and TRBJ2-3, the CDR3 gives the full variable domain: KAGVTQTPRYLIKTRGQQVTLSCSPISGHRSVSWYQQTPGQGLQFLFEYFSETQRNKGNFPGRFSGRQFSNSRSEMNVSTLELGDSALYLCASSAGPAGRDTQYFGPGTRLTVL.